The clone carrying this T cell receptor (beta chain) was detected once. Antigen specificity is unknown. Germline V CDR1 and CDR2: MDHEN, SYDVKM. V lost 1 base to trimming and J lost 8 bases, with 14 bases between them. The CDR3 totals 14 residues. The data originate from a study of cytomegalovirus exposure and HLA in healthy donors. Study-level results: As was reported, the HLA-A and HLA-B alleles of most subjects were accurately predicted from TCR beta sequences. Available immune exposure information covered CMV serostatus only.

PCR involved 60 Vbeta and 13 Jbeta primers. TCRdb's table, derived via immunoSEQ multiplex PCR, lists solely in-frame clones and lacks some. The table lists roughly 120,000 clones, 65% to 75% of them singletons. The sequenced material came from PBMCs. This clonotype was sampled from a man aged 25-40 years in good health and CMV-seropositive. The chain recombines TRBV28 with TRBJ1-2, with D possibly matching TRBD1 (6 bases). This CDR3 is CASSLFYGGRGYTF. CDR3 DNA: TGTGCCAGCAGTTTATTTTATGGGGGCCGGGGCTACACCTTC.